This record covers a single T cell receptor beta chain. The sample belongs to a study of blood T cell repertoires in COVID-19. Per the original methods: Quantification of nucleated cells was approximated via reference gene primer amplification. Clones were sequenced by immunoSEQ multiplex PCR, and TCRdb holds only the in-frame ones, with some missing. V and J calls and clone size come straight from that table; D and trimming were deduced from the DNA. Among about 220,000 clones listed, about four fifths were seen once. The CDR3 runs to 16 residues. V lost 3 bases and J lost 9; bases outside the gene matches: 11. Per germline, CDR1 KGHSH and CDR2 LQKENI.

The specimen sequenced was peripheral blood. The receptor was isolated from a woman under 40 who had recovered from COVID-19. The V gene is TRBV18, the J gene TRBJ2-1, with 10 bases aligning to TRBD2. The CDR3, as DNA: TGTGCCAGCTCACCCCCCACATCTAGCGGGAGAACTGAGCAGTTCTTC. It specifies CASSPPTSSGRTEQFF. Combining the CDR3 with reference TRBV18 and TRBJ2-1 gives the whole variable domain NAGVMQNPRHLVRRRGQEARLRCSPMKGHSHVYWYRQLPEEGLKFMVYLQKENIIDESGMPKERFSAEFPKEGPSILRIQQVVRGDSAAYFCASSPPTSSGRTEQFFGPGTRLTVL.